These T cell receptor beta chains were read from a single sample in a study of response to subunit inactivated influenza vaccine. MiXCR was run by TCRdb on the RT-PCR reads, yielding one entry per CDR3 protein. Found here are 500,000 to 550,000 distinct CDR3 sequences, roughly 25% of them singletons; the top ten hold 2.5% to 3%. These data were also reused for a study on T cells expressing NK-cell markers.

This sample comprised CD4+ T cells sorted from PBMCs, obtained 12 days after vaccination. Receptors were obtained from a man aged 50 to 59 who received an inactivated influenza vaccine. Both conserved end residues are part of each CDR3. D genes are given only for firm matches. Not all rows give a size; the values are once, few, many and, for expanded clones, a class.

- | TRBJ2-2 | TRBV11-1 | few | TGTGCCAGCAGGTCAGGGGTCATGAGCACCGGGGAGCTGTTTTTT | CASRSGVMSTGELFF
- | TRBJ2-2 | TRBV7-9 | - | TGTGCCAGCAGCTCTTATACCGCCGGGGAGCTGTTTTTT | CASSSYTAGELFF
- | TRBJ2-2 | TRBV6-6 | few | TGTGCCAGCAAGGGCAGGGGTAATGGGGAGCTGTTTTTT | CASKGRGNGELFF
TRBD1 | TRBJ1-1 | TRBV7-2 | few | TGTGCCAGCAGCTTAGCCTCCAGGGGGGAAGCTTTCTTT | CASSLASRGEAFF
TRBD1 | TRBJ2-7 | TRBV5-6 | - | TGTGCCAGCAGCTTGGGGGGACAGGGTAACTACGAGCAGTACTTC | CASSLGGQGNYEQYF
- | TRBJ2-1 | TRBV19 | - | TGTGCCAGTAGTATAGATAAAGGGTGGGGTGAGCAGTTCTTC | CASSIDKGWGEQFF
- | TRBJ1-2 | TRBV4-2 | few | TGTGCCAGCAGCCAAGCAGGAGATGGCTACACCTTC | CASSQAGDGYTF
TRBD2 | TRBJ2-1 | TRBV20-1 | - | TGCAGTGCTGAACGCGGGACTAGCGGATCCTCCTACAATGAGCAGTTCTTC | CSAERGTSGSSYNEQFF
- | TRBJ2-7 | TRBV5-1 | - | TGCGCCAGCGGTACCGACCGAGCCTACGAGCAGTACTTC | CASGTDRAYEQYF
- | TRBJ1-4 | TRBV29-1 | once | TGCAGCGTTGTAATGACCGTAAAGTCTAATGAAAAACTGTTTTTT | CSVVMTVKSNEKLFF
- | TRBJ2-7 | TRBV11-2 | few | TGTGCCAGCAGCTTAGTCCTCGGGAGCTCCTACGAGCAGTACTTC | CASSLVLGSSYEQYF
TRBD1 | TRBJ1-2 | TRBV12-3/TRBV12-4 | - | TGTGCCAGCGGGGGACAGGGACACTATGGCTACACCTTC | CASGGQGHYGYTF
TRBD2 | TRBJ2-2 | TRBV20-1 | many | TGCAGTGCTAGAGATAGGCTAGCGGGAAACACCGGGGAGCTGTTTTTT | CSARDRLAGNTGELFF
TRBD1 | TRBJ1-5 | TRBV12-3/TRBV12-4 | many | TGTGCCAGCACCCCCGGGACAGACAATCAGCCCCAGCATTTT | CASTPGTDNQPQHF
TRBD1 | TRBJ2-7 | TRBV7-2 | - | TGTGCCAGCAGCCGCGACAGGGGGCCGACCGAGCAGTACTTC | CASSRDRGPTEQYF
TRBD2 | TRBJ2-3 | TRBV20-1 | few | TGCAGTGCTAGGGGTAGCGGGGGCACAGATACGCAGTATTTT | CSARGSGGTDTQYF
- | TRBJ2-6 | TRBV5-1 | few | TGCGCCAGCAGTGCCTTGGGTTCCTCTGGGGCCAACGTCCTGACTTTC | CASSALGSSGANVLTF
- | TRBJ1-2 | TRBV5-1 | - | TGCGCCAGCAGCCCAGGTATTCCTAACTATGGCTACACCTTC | CASSPGIPNYGYTF
TRBD2 | TRBJ2-1 | TRBV20-1 | many | TGCAGTGCTAGAGATTTAAAGCGGGAGCTAAGCAATGAGCAGTTCTTC | CSARDLKRELSNEQFF
- | TRBJ2-3 | TRBV20-1 | - | TGCAGTGCTAGCCCTCAAGATACGCAGTATTTT | CSASPQDTQYF
- | TRBJ1-1 | TRBV20-1 | few | TGCAGTGCTAGAGTCGGGACAAAGACTGAAGCTTTCTTT | CSARVGTKTEAFF
TRBD2 | TRBJ2-1 | TRBV4-2 | - | TGTGCCAGCAGCCCCGTTCCCACACTAGCGGAGCAGTTCTTC | CASSPVPTLAEQFF
TRBD2 | TRBJ2-5 | TRBV12-3/TRBV12-4 | - | TGTGCCAGCAGTGAGGGACTAGCGGACAGGGGCACCCAGTACTTC | CASSEGLADRGTQYF
- | TRBJ1-5 | TRBV19 | - | TGTGCCAGTAGTCCTTCGCCGGGGGCTGGGGGCAATCAGCCCCAGCATTTT | CASSPSPGAGGNQPQHF
TRBD2 | TRBJ2-7 | TRBV4-2 | few | TGTGCCAGCAGCCAAGGACTAGCGGGAGGGGAGAGCGAGCAGTACTTC | CASSQGLAGGESEQYF